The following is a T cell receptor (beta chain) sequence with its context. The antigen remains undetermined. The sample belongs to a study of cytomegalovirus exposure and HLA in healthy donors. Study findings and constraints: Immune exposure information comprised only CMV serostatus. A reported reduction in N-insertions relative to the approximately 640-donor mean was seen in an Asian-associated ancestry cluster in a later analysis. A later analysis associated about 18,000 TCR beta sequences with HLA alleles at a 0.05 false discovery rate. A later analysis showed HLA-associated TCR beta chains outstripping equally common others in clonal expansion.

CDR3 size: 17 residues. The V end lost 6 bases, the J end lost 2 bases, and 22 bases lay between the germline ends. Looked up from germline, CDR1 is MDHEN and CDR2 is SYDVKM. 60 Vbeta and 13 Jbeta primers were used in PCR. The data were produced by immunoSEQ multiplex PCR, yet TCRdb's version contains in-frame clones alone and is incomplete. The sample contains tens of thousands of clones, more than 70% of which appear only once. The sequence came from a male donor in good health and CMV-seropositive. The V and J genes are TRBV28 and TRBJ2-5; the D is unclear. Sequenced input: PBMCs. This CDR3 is CASSRVVPAIIQETQYF. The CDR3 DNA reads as TGTGCCAGCAGCCGTGTAGTGCCAGCGATCATACAAGAGACCCAGTACTTC.